This T cell receptor beta chain was recovered during a study of human thymus T cells. During surgery, about 0.5-1 mL peripheral blood was drawn from four of eight donors. TCRdb's table, derived via immunoSEQ multiplex PCR, lists solely in-frame clones and lacks some. Of 35,000 to 55,000 clones in the sample, approximately 93% were seen once. This CDR3 has 17 residues. Losses at the gene ends were 1 base for V and 1 base for J; bases not matched to a gene: 3. The germline V gene has CDR1 SGHTA and CDR2 FQGNSA. This chain links TRBV7-2 with TRBJ1-6; 8 nucleotides agree with TRBD1. The TCR comes from a boy in the first two years of life with a congenital heart defect but otherwise immunologically healthy. Material for sequencing was blood. CDR3 nucleotides: TGTGCCAGCAGCTTAGTCAGGGGGCTGTCCTATAATTCACCCCTCCACTTT. Its translation: CASSLVRGLSYNSPLHF. The full variable domain, with the rest looked up from reference TRBV7-2 and TRBJ1-6, is GAGVSQSPSNKVTEKGKDVELRCDPISGHTALYWYRQSLGQGLEFLIYFQGNSAPDKSGLPSDRFSAERTGGSVSTLTIQRTQQEDSAVYLCASSLVRGLSYNSPLHFGNGTRLTVT.